These 20 T cell receptor beta chains were all obtained from the same sample, sequenced in a study of T-cell reconstitution after alpha-beta-depleted transplantation in children. Unique molecular identifiers featured in how the TCRbeta library was prepared. TCRdb re-analysed the PCR reads in MiXCR, keeping a single row per CDR3 protein. The sample gives hundreds of thousands of distinct CDR3 sequences, roughly 11% of which show up once; about a quarter is in the top ten. The sequencing here drew on peripheral blood, taken 180 days after TCRalphabeta/CD19-depleted stem cell transplant. All receptors derive from a male patient aged 2-9 years who had a stem cell transplant for chronic granulomatous disease, so the T cells may come from the graft donor.

This clonotype was seen repeatedly, ten times or more. V and J are TRBV10-3 and TRBJ2-7; D unresolved. Trimming pared 6 bases from V and 1 base from J, leaving 4 bases between. Germline V gives CDR1 ENHRY, CDR2 SYGVKD. The CDR3 covers 11 residues. The chain's CDR3 is CAIRGSYEQYF. CDR3 nucleotides: TGTGCCATCAGGGGATCCTACGAGCAGTACTTC.

This clonotype came up many times. V gene TRBV12-3 or TRBV12-4 combines with J gene TRBJ1-4; 7 positions match TRBD1. The CDR3 sequence is 15 residues long. After removal of 5 bases from V and 2 bases from J, the junction contained 5 bases not matched to a gene. This CDR3 is CASSPTGQTNEKLFF. CDR3 bases: TGTGCCAGCAGTCCTACGGGACAGACTAATGAAAAACTGTTTTTT.

This clonotype came up many times. This sequence joins TRBV20-1 and TRBJ2-7, with 8 bases aligning to TRBD1. V trimming: 1 base; J trimming: 5 bases; junction bases outside the gene matches: 7. Germline V CDR1 and CDR2: DFQATT, SNEGSKA (reference sequence). The CDR3 is 14 amino acids. For the CDR3, the DNA is TGCAGTGCTAGAGTGCTGGACAGGGAGAACGAGCAGTACTTC. This translates into CSARVLDRENEQYF.

Regarding this clonotype: With a much larger clone just one base away, this may be a read error. No conserved phenylalanine or tryptophan is present at the end of the CDR3, so a read error is the likely explanation. V usage is TRBV5-4 and J usage is TRBJ2-5; perhaps D is TRBD1 or TRBD2 (5 bases each). CDR1 and CDR2 from the germline V gene are SGHNT and YYREEE (reference sequence). This CDR3 region has 19 residues. With 2 bases removed from V and 2 bases from J, the gap between germline ends came to 25 bases. The CDR3 DNA sequence: TGTGCCAGCAGCTTTAAGCCGTGGGGCAGTCCCCCGGGGCAAGAGACCCAGTACCTC. This translates into CASSFKPWGSPPGQETQYL.

This clonotype was found many times. The chain combines TRBV6-2 or TRBV6-3 with TRBJ1-5; D might be TRBD1 (5 bases). The V end lost 6 bases, the J end lost 9 bases, and 12 bases lay between the germline ends. The germline V gene has CDR1 MNHEY and CDR2 SVGEGT. The CDR3 runs to 12 residues. CDR3 bases: TGTGCCAGCAGCCCTATTAGGGGGCCCCAGCATTTT. This translates into CASSPIRGPQHF.

In this sample, this clonotype turned up many times. The genes are TRBV5-1 and TRBJ1-4, with D possibly matching TRBD1 (5 bases). Germline-derived CDR1 and CDR2 are SGHRS and YFSETQ. There are 14 residues in the CDR3. V was cut by 1 base and J by 6 bases, with 10 bases left in between. CDR3 amino acids: CASSLRGHDEKLFF. CDR3 bases: TGCGCCAGCAGCTTGAGGGGCCATGATGAAAAACTGTTTTTT.

This clonotype was seen at least ten times. V gene TRBV7-2 combines with J gene TRBJ1-2, with D tentatively TRBD1 (5 bases). CDR1 is SGHTA and CDR2 is FQGNSA in the germline V gene. CDR3 length: 16 residues. V was shortened by 0 bases and J by 5 bases, with 16 bases between the two germline ends. CDR3 DNA sequence: TGTGCCAGCAGCTTAGCGCACCAGGGCGGTAGATATGGCTACACCTTC. Its protein is CASSLAHQGGRYGYTF.

The table lists this clonotype with many counts. The rearrangement joins TRBV7-7 to TRBJ2-1; the D call may be TRBD1 or TRBD2 (5 bases each). The CDR3 spans 14 residues. Germline V CDR1 and CDR2: SSHAT, FNYEAQ (reference sequence). Trimming removed 3 bases at V and 7 bases at J, with 13 bases between. This CDR3 reads CASSFGGTRNEQFF. CDR3 in DNA: TGTGCCAGCAGCTTTGGGGGTACTAGAAATGAGCAGTTCTTC.

V usage is TRBV30 and J usage is TRBJ2-3; 8 nucleotides agree with TRBD2. The germline V gene has CDR1 GTSNPN and CDR2 SVGIG (reference sequence). The CDR3 has 14 residues. With V trimmed by 3 bases and J by 4 bases, 6 bases remained unmatched. CDR3 amino acids: CAWRKSGRADTQYF. The CDR3 nucleotides are TGTGCCTGGAGAAAAAGCGGGAGAGCAGATACGCAGTATTTT.

This clonotype was found many times. V and J are TRBV20-1 and TRBJ1-4; D uncertain. Germline V gives CDR1 DFQATT, CDR2 SNEGSKA (reference sequence). Trimming left V 3 bases short and J 8 bases short, with 13 bases between. The length of the CDR3 is 13 residues. In DNA, the CDR3 is TGCAGTGCTAGGAGGGATGCCGGGGAAAAACTGTTTTTT. Encoded protein: CSARRDAGEKLFF.

At least ten counts were recorded for this clonotype. This chain connects TRBV5-6 to TRBJ2-1, with D possibly matching TRBD2 (5 bases). V shed 3 bases and J shed 7 bases, with 23 bases lying between them. This CDR3 has 17 amino acids. Per germline, CDR1 SGHDT and CDR2 YYEEEE. The CDR3 spells CASSSLYGLAVPNEQFF. CDR3 nucleotides: TGTGCCAGCAGCTCTCTGTATGGGCTAGCAGTGCCAAATGAGCAGTTCTTC.

This clonotype was seen repeatedly, ten times or more. The CDR3 DNA sequence: TGTGCCACCAGTGATTTGGCTAGTGGTGGTGAGCAGTTCTTC. It yields the protein CATSDLASGGEQFF. The genes are TRBV24-1 and TRBJ2-1; unclear D gene. Trimming took off 0 bases at V and 9 bases at J, with 11 bases between the two ends. The CDR3 sequence is 14 residues long. The V gene's germline CDR1 is KGHDR and CDR2 SFDVKD.

On this clonotype itself: Being one base from a much bigger clone, this may be a read error. The rearrangement links TRBV29-1 to TRBJ2-2; TRBD1 aligns across 8 bases. After removal of 6 bases from V and 2 bases from J, the junction contained 5 bases not matched to a gene. CDR3 size: 14 residues. The germline gives CDR1 SQVTM, CDR2 ANQGSEA. The DNA of the CDR3 is TGCAGCGTGGACAGGGCGCGAAACACCGGGGAGCTGTTTTTT. It encodes CSVDRARNTGELFF.

This clonotype was recorded once. This may arise from a read error, as a much more abundant clone is one base away. The chain carries TRBV12-3 or TRBV12-4 and TRBJ2-7; a weak D match, TRBD1 (6 bases). The CDR3 is made up of 14 amino acids. For the CDR3, the DNA is TGTGCCAGCAGTTATCGGCAGGGGACCTACGAGCGGTACTTC. This translates into CASSYRQGTYERYF.

This clonotype showed up many times. The chain carries TRBV5-6 and TRBJ2-3, with 7 bases fitting TRBD1. Looked up from germline, CDR1 is SGHDT and CDR2 is YYEEEE. After removal of 0 bases from V and 6 bases from J, the junction contained 7 bases not matched to a gene. The CDR3 totals 15 residues. The CDR3 loop is CASSLVAGGRDTQYF. The CDR3 DNA sequence: TGTGCCAGCAGCTTGGTAGCAGGGGGTAGGGATACGCAGTATTTT.

This clonotype was detected ten times or more. The chain is built from TRBV13 and TRBJ2-1; D gene unclear. This CDR3 comprises 16 residues. V dropped 1 base and J dropped 0 bases, with 10 bases sitting between them. The V gene's germline CDR1 is PRHDT and CDR2 FYEKMQ (reference sequence). Written as DNA, the CDR3 is TGTGCCAGCAGCTTAGAAAGACACAGCTCCTACAATGAGCAGTTCTTC. It codes for CASSLERHSSYNEQFF.

This clonotype was recorded at least ten times. This sequence joins TRBV5-6 and TRBJ2-5, with 8 bases identical to TRBD2. The CDR3 loop spans 16 amino acids. Germline trimming cut 2 bases from V and 5 bases from J; bases unmatched to any gene: 11. Germline lookup yields CDR1 SGHDT and CDR2 YYEEEE. CDR3 loop: CASSFFSGGLRETQYF. The CDR3 DNA reads TGTGCCAGCAGCTTCTTCTCGGGAGGGCTCCGGGAGACCCAGTACTTC.

This clonotype occurred many times. The rearrangement joins TRBV5-1 to TRBJ2-7, with a weak D call TRBD1 (5 bases). CDR3 length: 13 residues. Trimming took off 7 bases at V and 1 base at J, with 12 bases between the two ends. Germline V gene data show CDR1 as SGHRS and CDR2 as YFSETQ. In DNA form, the CDR3 reads TGCGCCAGCCATAAGGGGAATTCCTACGAGCAGTACTTC. Translating gives CASHKGNSYEQYF.

Many counts were recorded for this clonotype. The gene calls are TRBV4-3 and TRBJ1-1; a weak D match, TRBD1 (5 bases). Trimming took off 1 base at V and 1 base at J, with 7 bases between the two ends. Germline V CDR1 and CDR2: LGHNA, YSLEER. The CDR3 spans 14 residues. CDR3 nucleotide sequence: TGCGCCAGCAGCCAAGGCGACAGGAACACTGAAGCTTTCTTT. This translates into CASSQGDRNTEAFF.

V gene TRBV6-5 combines with J gene TRBJ1-2, with D possibly matching TRBD1 (5 bases). Trimming stripped 0 bases from V and 7 bases from J, with 15 bases between. Germline V gives CDR1 MNHEY, CDR2 SVGAGI. The CDR3 has 15 amino acids. The DNA for the CDR3 is TGTGCCAGCAGTTACTCGCGGGGCCGAGGCACTGGCTACACCTTC. Translated, it gives CASSYSRGRGTGYTF.